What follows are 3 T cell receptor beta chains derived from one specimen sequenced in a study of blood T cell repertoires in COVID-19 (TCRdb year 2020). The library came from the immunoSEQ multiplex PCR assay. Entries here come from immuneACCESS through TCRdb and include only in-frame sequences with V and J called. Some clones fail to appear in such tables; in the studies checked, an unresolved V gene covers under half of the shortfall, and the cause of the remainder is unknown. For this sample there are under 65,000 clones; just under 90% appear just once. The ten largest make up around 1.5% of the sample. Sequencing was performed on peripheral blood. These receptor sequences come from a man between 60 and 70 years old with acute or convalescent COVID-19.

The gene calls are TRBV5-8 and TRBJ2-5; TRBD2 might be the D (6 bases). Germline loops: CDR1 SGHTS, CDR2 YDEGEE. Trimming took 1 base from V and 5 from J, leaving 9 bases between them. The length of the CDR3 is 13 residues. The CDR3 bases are TGTGCCAGCAGCTTGTTCGGGAGTGAGACCCAGTACTTC. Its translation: CASSLFGSETQYF.

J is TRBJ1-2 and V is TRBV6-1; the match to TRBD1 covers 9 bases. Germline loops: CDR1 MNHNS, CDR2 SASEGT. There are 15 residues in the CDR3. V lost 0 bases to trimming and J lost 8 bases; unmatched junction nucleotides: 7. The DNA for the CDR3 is TGTGCCAGCAGTGAAGCCTGGACAGGGGAGGGAGGCTACACCTTC. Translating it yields CASSEAWTGEGGYTF.

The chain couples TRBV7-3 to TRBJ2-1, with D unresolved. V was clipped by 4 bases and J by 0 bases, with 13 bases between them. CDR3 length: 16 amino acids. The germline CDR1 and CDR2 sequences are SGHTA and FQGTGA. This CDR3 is CASSYSVLSSYNEQFF. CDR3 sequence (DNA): TGTGCCAGCAGCTACTCGGTGCTGAGCTCCTACAATGAGCAGTTCTTC.